One and the same sample provided the 16 T cell receptor beta chains below, sequenced in a study of cytomegalovirus exposure and HLA in healthy donors. The PCR ran on 60 Vbeta and 13 Jbeta primers. Method: immunoSEQ multiplex PCR; TCRdb's copy keeps in-frame clones and lacks some. This sample carries about 190,000 clones, 79% of them seen once, and the ten largest clones take 1.6%. Sequencing was performed on PBMCs. The source is a woman between 18 and 30 years old in good health and CMV-seronegative.

The chain joins TRBV7-2 to TRBJ1-6; D remains unclear. The ends were cut back, 5 bases at V and 2 bases at J, with 13 bases in the middle. Germline values: CDR1 SGHTA, CDR2 FQGNSA. The CDR3 is made up of 16 amino acids. The CDR3 sequence: CASSAYQDTYNSPLHF. Written as DNA, the CDR3 is TGTGCCAGCAGCGCATATCAGGATACCTATAATTCACCCCTCCACTTT.

CDR3 coding DNA: TGTGCCAGCAGTTCAGGGCGTACGTACAATGAGCAGTTCTTC. The encoded protein is CASSSGRTYNEQFF. The V and J genes are TRBV28 and TRBJ2-1; TRBD1 is a possible D gene (5 bases). Germline V CDR1 and CDR2: MDHEN, SYDVKM. V was trimmed by 4 bases and J by 4 bases, leaving 11 bases between them. This CDR3 has 14 amino acids.

The rearrangement joins TRBV6-1 to TRBJ1-1; D is unclear. Looked up from germline, CDR1 is MNHNS and CDR2 is SASEGT. This CDR3 spans 14 amino acids. The ends were cut back, 1 base at V and 5 bases at J, with 11 bases in the middle. The CDR3 sequence is CASSEETRGTEAFF. CDR3 coding DNA: TGTGCCAGCAGTGAAGAGACCCGGGGAACTGAAGCTTTCTTT.

The chain employs TRBV13 and TRBJ1-5; 10 bases map to TRBD1. This CDR3 has 15 residues. CDR1 and CDR2 from the germline V gene are PRHDT and FYEKMQ (reference sequence). The V segment lost 5 bases and the J segment 7 bases; nucleotides outside the gene matches: 8. This CDR3 reads CASSLSVTGGQPQHF. The DNA of the CDR3 is TGTGCCAGCAGCCTAAGTGTGACAGGGGGCCAGCCCCAGCATTTT.

The chain combines TRBV5-5 with TRBJ2-1; D call uncertain. Germline V gene sequence: CDR1 SGHKS, CDR2 YYEKEE (reference sequence). The ends were cut back, 4 bases at V and 5 bases at J, with 13 bases in the middle. The CDR3 length is 14 residues. In DNA form, the CDR3 reads TGTGCCAGCAGCCCGCGTATTGTGAACAATGAGCAGTTCTTC. It codes for CASSPRIVNNEQFF.

This clone was recorded a few times. The J gene is TRBJ2-3, the V gene TRBV7-6, with 13 bases identical to TRBD2. V shed 7 bases and J 0 bases; nucleotides not matched to a gene: 4. The CDR3 covers 16 residues. Germline V lookup: CDR1 SGHVS, CDR2 FNYEAQ. Here the CDR3 DNA reads TGTGCCAGCACCCGACTAGCGGGAGGTAGCACAGATACGCAGTATTTT. It translates to CASTRLAGGSTDTQYF.

The rearrangement links TRBV28 to TRBJ1-2; 9 bases match TRBD1. Looked up from germline, CDR1 is MDHEN and CDR2 is SYDVKM. The CDR3 covers 15 residues. With 4 bases clipped from V and 8 bases from J, the junction kept 11 bases outside the gene matches. The CDR3 DNA reads as TGTGCCAGCAGTTCAACTGGACAGGGGATTGACGGCTACACCTTC. Translating it yields CASSSTGQGIDGYTF.

This sequence joins TRBV5-6 and TRBJ2-4; the D gene is possibly TRBD1 (6 bases). V was pared by 2 bases and J by 4 bases, with 13 bases between. Germline lookup yields CDR1 SGHDT and CDR2 YYEEEE. The length of the CDR3 is 15 residues. The CDR3 loop reads CASSLGDTLKNIQYF. Written as DNA, the CDR3 is TGTGCCAGCAGCTTAGGGGACACGTTGAAAAACATTCAGTACTTC. Together with reference TRBV5-6 and TRBJ2-4, the CDR3 gives the full variable domain: DAGVTQSPTHLIKTRGQQVTLRCSPKSGHDTVSWYQQALGQGPQFIFQYYEEEERQRGNFPDRFSGHQFPNYSSELNVNALLLGDSALYLCASSLGDTLKNIQYFGAGTRLSVL.

This clone is a singleton in its sample. J is TRBJ2-7 and V is TRBV6-1, with D unclear. This CDR3 contains 15 residues. Germline lookup yields CDR1 MNHNS and CDR2 SASEGT. V lost 3 bases and J 2 bases, leaving 14 bases between the germline ends. Here the CDR3 reads CASSEVTGRTYEQYF. Here the CDR3 DNA reads TGTGCCAGCAGTGAGGTCACTGGCAGGACCTACGAGCAGTACTTC.

The chain carries TRBV5-1 and TRBJ2-1; TRBD2 matches 8 bases. The CDR3 runs to 15 residues. Germline CDR1 reads SGHRS; CDR2 reads YFSETQ. The ends lost 2 bases at V and 6 bases at J; junction bases unmatched: 7. CDR3 amino acids: CASSFQAGVLNEQFF. For the CDR3, the DNA is TGCGCCAGCAGCTTTCAAGCGGGAGTCCTCAATGAGCAGTTCTTC.

This clone was found a few times. The chain joins TRBV7-9 to TRBJ2-1, with TRBD2 as a possible D gene (6 bases). This CDR3 is 15 amino acids long. V was trimmed by 7 bases and J by 0 bases, leaving 13 bases between them. Germline values: CDR1 SEHNR, CDR2 FQNEAQ (reference sequence). The CDR3 region has the DNA TGTGCCAGCACCCAGATGGGGGGCTCCTACAATGAGCAGTTCTTC. Protein: CASTQMGGSYNEQFF. Full variable domain (outside the CDR3, taken from reference TRBV7-9 and TRBJ2-1): DTGVSQNPRHKITKRGQNVTFRCDPISEHNRLYWYRQTLGQGPEFLTYFQNEAQLEKSRLLSDRFSAERPKGSFSTLEIQRTEQGDSAMYLCASTQMGGSYNEQFFGPGTRLTVL.

The chain combines TRBV6-4 with TRBJ2-3, with 11 bases identical to TRBD2. This CDR3 has 16 amino acids. Unmatched junction bases numbered 7, after V lost 5 bases and J lost 3 bases. Germline V lookup: CDR1 MRHNA, CDR2 SNTAGT. The CDR3 spells CASSKTGTSGTDTQYF. CDR3 coding DNA: TGTGCCAGCAGTAAAACCGGGACTAGCGGAACAGATACGCAGTATTTT.

V usage is TRBV5-5 and J usage is TRBJ2-5; 7 bases match TRBD1. This CDR3 has 15 amino acids. The V gene end was trimmed by 2 bases and the J gene end by 0 bases; junction bases not matched to a gene: 4. Germline CDR1 SGHKS, CDR2 YYEKEE (reference sequence). CDR3 in DNA: TGTGCCAGCAGCTTACAGGGGTATAACCAAGAGACCCAGTACTTC. Its protein is CASSLQGYNQETQYF.

The chain recombines TRBV16 with TRBJ1-6, with no clear D. The CDR3 consists of 14 residues. Germline CDR1 reads KGHSY; CDR2 reads FQNENV. Trimming stripped 4 bases from V and 0 bases from J, with 4 bases between. The CDR3 loop reads CASSPRSYNSPLHF. The CDR3 DNA is TGTGCCAGCAGCCCCCGCTCCTATAATTCACCCCTCCACTTT.

Notes on this clone: Other nucleotide sequences from this sample produce the same CDR3. The rearrangement links TRBV6-5 to TRBJ2-7; D gene unclear. The V end lost 1 base, the J end lost 7 bases, and 17 bases lay between the germline ends. The germline V gene encodes CDR1 MNHEY and CDR2 SVGAGI. This CDR3 region has 15 residues. This CDR3 reads CASSYYSSGSGEQYF. CDR3 DNA: TGTGCCAGCAGTTACTATTCTTCAGGTAGTGGAGAGCAGTACTTC.

V usage is TRBV7-3 and J usage is TRBJ1-2, with a weak D call TRBD1 (6 bases). CDR3 length: 13 residues. Germline V gene data show CDR1 as SGHTA and CDR2 as FQGTGA. Trimming took 7 bases from V and 3 from J, leaving 12 bases between them. CDR3 sequence reads: CASTTGQHYGYTF. CDR3 DNA: TGTGCCAGCACAACGGGACAACACTATGGCTACACCTTC.